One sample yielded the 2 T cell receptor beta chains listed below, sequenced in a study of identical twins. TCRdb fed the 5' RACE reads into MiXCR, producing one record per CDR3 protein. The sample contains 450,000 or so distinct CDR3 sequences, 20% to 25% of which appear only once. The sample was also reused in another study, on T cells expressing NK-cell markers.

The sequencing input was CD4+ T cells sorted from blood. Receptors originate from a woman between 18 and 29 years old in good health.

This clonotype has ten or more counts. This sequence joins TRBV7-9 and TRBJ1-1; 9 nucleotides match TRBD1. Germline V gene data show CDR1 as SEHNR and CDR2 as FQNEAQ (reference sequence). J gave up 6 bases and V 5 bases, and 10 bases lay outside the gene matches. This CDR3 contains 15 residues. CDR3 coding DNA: TGTGCCAGCAGCCGAGGTGGACAGGGGAGCGCTGAAGCTTTCTTT. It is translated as CASSRGGQGSAEAFF.

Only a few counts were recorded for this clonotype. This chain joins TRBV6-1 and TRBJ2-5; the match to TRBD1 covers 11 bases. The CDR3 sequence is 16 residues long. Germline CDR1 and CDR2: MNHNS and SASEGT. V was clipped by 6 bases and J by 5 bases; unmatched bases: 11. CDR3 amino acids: CASSPRTGGRRETQYF. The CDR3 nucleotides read TGTGCCAGCAGCCCTCGGACAGGGGGCAGGAGGGAGACCCAGTACTTC.